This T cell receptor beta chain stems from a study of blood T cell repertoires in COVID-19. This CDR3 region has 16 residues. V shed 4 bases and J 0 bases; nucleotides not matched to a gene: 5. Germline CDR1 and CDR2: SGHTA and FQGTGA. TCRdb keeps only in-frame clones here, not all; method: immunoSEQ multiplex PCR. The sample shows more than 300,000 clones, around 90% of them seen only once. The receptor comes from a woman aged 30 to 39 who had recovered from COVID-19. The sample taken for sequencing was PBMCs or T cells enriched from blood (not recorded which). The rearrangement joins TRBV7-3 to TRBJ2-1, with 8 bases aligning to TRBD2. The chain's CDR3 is CASSSVAGSSYNEQFF. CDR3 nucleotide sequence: TGTGCCAGCAGCTCGGTAGCGGGGAGCTCCTACAATGAGCAGTTCTTC.